This TCR beta chain was sequenced during a study of monozygotic twins with cystic fibrosis. The germline gives CDR1 SGHTA, CDR2 FQGNSA. The CDR3 extends over 11 amino acids. Trimming pared 6 bases from V and 2 bases from J, leaving 4 bases between. TCRdb's table, derived via immunoSEQ multiplex PCR, lists solely in-frame clones and lacks some. The sample records some 19,000 clones, approximately 96% being singletons. The sample taken for sequencing was blood. This TCR derives from a woman aged 25 to 45 with cystic fibrosis. The rearrangement links TRBV7-2 to TRBJ2-5; D not resolved. The CDR3 reads CASSLQETQYF. The CDR3 DNA reads TGTGCCAGCAGTTTACAAGAGACCCAGTACTTC. The complete variable domain, with remaining parts taken from reference TRBV7-2 and TRBJ2-5, reads GAGVSQSPSNKVTEKGKDVELRCDPISGHTALYWYRQSLGQGLEFLIYFQGNSAPDKSGLPSDRFSAERTGGSVSTLTIQRTQQEDSAVYLCASSLQETQYFGPGTRLLVL.